The entry below gives a single T cell receptor (beta chain) sequence along with its context. Its antigen is not identified. This record comes from a study of long-term antiretroviral therapy in people with HIV. Turning to the study itself: The earliest samples came from an era when ART typically awaited falling CD4 counts. Findings and limits, study-wide: Transplant donor controls retained higher diversity, though diversity increased after ART.

Participants who had HIV were, without exception, treated in the United States. Each sample contained roughly 0.85-10 million cryopreserved PBMC, thawed before DNA extraction. Germline V gene sequence: CDR1 SGHVS, CDR2 FNYEAQ. The CDR3 runs to 13 residues. V lost 1 base to trimming and J lost 7 bases, with 10 bases between them. Version v3.0 of the immunoSEQ assay ran at survey level. TCRdb's table, derived via immunoSEQ multiplex PCR, lists solely in-frame clones and lacks some. This table has approximately 35,000 clones, 75% to 90% appearing once. The sequence derives from a man aged 18-30 years with HIV. The chain recombines TRBV7-6 with TRBJ1-1; D is possibly TRBD1 (6 bases). The sequencing here drew on unsorted PBMCs, taken 2.2 years after starting antiretroviral therapy. In nucleotides, the CDR3 is TGTGCCAGCAGCTTAGGGACAGCAAATGAAGCTTTCTTT. It translates to CASSLGTANEAFF.